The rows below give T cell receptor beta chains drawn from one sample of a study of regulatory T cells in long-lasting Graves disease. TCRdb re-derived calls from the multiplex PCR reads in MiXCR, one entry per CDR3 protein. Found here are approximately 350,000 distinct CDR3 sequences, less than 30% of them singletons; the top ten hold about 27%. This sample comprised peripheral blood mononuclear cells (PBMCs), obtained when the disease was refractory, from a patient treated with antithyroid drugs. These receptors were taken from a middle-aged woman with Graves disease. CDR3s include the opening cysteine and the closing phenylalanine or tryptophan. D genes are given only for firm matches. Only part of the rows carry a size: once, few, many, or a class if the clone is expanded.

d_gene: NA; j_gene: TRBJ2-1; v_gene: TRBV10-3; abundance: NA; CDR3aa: CAISVDTNNEQFF; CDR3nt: TGTGCCATCAGTGTGGACACGAACAATGAGCAGTTCTTC
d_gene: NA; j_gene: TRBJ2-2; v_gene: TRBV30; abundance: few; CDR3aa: CAWSVRVMVAGELFF; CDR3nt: TGTGCCTGGAGTGTACGGGTGATGGTGGCCGGGGAGCTGTTTTTT
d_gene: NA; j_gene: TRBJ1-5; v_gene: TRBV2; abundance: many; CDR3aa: CASKSPAGENQPQHF; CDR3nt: TGTGCCAGCAAATCCCCCGCCGGGGAGAATCAGCCCCAGCATTTT
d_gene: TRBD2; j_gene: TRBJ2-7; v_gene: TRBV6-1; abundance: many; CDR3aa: CASSEFLTTSGSWSYEQYF; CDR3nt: TGTGCCAGCAGTGAATTCCTAACGACTAGCGGGAGTTGGTCCTACGAGCAGTACTTC
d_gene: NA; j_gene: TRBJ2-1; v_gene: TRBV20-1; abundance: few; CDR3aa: CSARALGHKQFF; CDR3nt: TGCAGTGCTAGGGCCCTCGGACATAAGCAGTTCTTC
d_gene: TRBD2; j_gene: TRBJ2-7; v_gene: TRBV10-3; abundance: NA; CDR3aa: CAISGVRGGSGRLNEQYF; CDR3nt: TGTGCCATCAGTGGGGTCCGCGGGGGTAGCGGGAGATTGAACGAGCAGTACTTC
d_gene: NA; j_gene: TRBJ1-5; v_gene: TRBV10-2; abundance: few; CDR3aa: CASSESGMGGNQPQHF; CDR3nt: TGCGCCAGCAGTGAGTCCGGCATGGGTGGAAATCAGCCCCAGCATTTT
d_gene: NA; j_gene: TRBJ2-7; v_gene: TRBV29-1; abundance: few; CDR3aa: CSVEADGGLSEQYF; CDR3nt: TGCAGCGTTGAGGCGGACGGAGGGCTGAGCGAGCAGTACTTC
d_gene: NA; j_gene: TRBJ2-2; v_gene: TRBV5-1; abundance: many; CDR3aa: CASSLWGENTGELFF; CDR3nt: TGCGCCAGCAGCTTGTGGGGCGAAAACACCGGGGAGCTGTTTTTT
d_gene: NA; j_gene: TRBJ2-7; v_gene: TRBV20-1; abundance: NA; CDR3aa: CSALNSGLNYEQYF; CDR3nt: TGCAGTGCCTTAAATAGCGGACTAAATTACGAGCAGTACTTC
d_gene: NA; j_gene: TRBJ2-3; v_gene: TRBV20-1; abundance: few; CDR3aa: CSASIPKSTDTQYF; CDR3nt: TGCAGTGCTAGTATACCTAAAAGCACAGATACGCAGTATTTT
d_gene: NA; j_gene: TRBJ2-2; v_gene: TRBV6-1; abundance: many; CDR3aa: CATIRGTGELFF; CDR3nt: TGTGCCACCATAAGGGGCACCGGGGAGCTGTTTTTT
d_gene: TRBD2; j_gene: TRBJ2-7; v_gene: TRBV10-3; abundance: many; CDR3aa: CAISDGLTLAGGEQYF; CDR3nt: TGTGCCATCAGTGACGGTCTTACACTAGCGGGAGGCGAGCAGTACTTC
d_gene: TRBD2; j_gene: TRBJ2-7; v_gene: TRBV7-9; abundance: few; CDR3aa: CASSSGAGLAEAYEQYF; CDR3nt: TGTGCCAGCAGCTCCGGGGCCGGCCTAGCGGAAGCCTACGAGCAGTACTTC
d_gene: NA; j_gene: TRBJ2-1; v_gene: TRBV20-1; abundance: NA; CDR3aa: CSAFRGRSSYNEQFF; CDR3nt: TGCAGTGCTTTTCGTGGGAGGAGCTCCTACAATGAGCAGTTCTTC
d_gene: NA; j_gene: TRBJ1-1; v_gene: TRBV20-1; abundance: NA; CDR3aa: CSARDRKGTEAFF; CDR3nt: TGCAGTGCTAGAGATCGTAAAGGCACTGAAGCTTTCTTT
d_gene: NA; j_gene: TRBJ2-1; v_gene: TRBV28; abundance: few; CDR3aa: CASSTDRDEQFF; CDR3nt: TGTGCCAGCAGTACGGACCGGGATGAGCAGTTCTTC
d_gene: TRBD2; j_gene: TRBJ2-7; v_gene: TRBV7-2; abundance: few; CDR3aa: CASSQASGGSYEQYF; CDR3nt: TGTGCCAGCAGCCAAGCTAGCGGGGGCTCCTACGAGCAGTACTTC
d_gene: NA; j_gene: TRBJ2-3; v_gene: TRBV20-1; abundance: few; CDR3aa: CSATGPGIWNTQYF; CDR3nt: TGCAGTGCTACCGGACCGGGGATTTGGAATACGCAGTATTTT
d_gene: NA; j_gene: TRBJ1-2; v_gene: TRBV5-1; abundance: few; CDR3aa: CASSAQGSGGYTF; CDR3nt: TGCGCCAGCAGTGCCCAGGGGAGTGGGGGCTACACCTTC
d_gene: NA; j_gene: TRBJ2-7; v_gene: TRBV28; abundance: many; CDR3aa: CASTPTGTGTYEQYF; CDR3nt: TGTGCCAGCACGCCAACCGGGACGGGGACCTACGAGCAGTACTTC
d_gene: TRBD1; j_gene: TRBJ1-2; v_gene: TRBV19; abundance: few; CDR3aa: CASSTSQGAGYGYTF; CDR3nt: TGTGCCAGTAGTACCTCACAGGGGGCTGGCTATGGCTACACCTTC
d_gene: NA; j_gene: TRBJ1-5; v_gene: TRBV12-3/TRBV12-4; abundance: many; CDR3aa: CASSRRWTMWNQPQHF; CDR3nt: TGTGCCAGCAGCCGCCGGTGGACAATGTGGAATCAGCCCCAGCATTTT
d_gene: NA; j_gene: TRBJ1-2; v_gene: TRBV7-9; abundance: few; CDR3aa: CASSSPRGRTNYGYTF; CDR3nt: TGTGCCAGCAGCTCCCCGCGGGGACGAACTAACTATGGCTACACCTTC
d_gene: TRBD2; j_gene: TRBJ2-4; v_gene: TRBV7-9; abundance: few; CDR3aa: CASSSGLAENIQYF; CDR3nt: TGTGCCAGCAGCTCGGGACTAGCGGAGAACATTCAGTACTTC
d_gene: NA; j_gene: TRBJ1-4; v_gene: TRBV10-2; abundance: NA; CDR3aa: CASAEHRLKNEKLFF; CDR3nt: TGCGCCAGCGCCGAGCATAGGCTGAAGAATGAAAAACTGTTTTTT
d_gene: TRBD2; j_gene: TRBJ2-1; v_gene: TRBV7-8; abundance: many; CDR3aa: CASSISSGRAYNEQFF; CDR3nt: TGTGCCAGCAGCATATCTAGCGGGAGGGCCTACAATGAGCAGTTCTTC
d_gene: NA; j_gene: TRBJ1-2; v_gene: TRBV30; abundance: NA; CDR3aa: CAWTPGGGARYGYTF; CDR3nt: TGTGCCTGGACTCCGGGCGGGGGGGCTAGGTATGGCTACACCTTC
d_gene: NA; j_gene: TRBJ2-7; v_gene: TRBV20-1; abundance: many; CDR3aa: CSARDVGSGTFYEQYF; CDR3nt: TGCAGTGCTAGAGACGTGGGGTCGGGGACTTTCTACGAGCAGTACTTC
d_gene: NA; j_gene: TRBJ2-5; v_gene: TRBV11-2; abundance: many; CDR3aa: CASSPNLETQYF; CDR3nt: TGTGCCAGCAGTCCGAACCTAGAGACCCAGTACTTC
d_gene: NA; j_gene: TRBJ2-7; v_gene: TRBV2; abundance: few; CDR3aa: CASVGGIRYEQYF; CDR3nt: TGTGCCAGCGTCGGGGGCATCAGGTACGAGCAGTACTTC
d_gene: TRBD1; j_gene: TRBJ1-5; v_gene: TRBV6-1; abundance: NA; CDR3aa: CASSRTGTGYNQPQHF; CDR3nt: TGTGCCAGCAGCCGAACCGGGACAGGGTATAACCAGCCCCAGCATTTT
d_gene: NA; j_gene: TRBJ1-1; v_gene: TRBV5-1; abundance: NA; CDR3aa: CASSLESQNTEAFF; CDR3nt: TGCGCCAGCAGCTTGGAGTCACAGAACACTGAAGCTTTCTTT
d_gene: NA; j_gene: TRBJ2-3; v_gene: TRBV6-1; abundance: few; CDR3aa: CASSEGWFADTQYF; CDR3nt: TGTGCCAGCAGTGAAGGCTGGTTTGCAGATACGCAGTATTTT
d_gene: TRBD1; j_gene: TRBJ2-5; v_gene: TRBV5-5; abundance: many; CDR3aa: CASTHSSWRDRDQETQYF; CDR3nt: TGTGCCAGCACGCATTCAAGCTGGCGGGACAGGGATCAAGAGACCCAGTACTTC
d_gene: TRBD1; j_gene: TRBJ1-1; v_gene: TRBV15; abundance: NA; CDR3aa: CATSRDKAWTGRNTEAFF; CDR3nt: TGTGCCACCAGCAGAGATAAAGCCTGGACAGGGAGAAACACTGAAGCTTTCTTT
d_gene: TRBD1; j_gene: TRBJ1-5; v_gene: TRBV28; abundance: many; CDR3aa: CASRPPPWDRHQPQHF; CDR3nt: TGTGCCAGCAGACCTCCACCTTGGGACAGACATCAGCCCCAGCATTTT
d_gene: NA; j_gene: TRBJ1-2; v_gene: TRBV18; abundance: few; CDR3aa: CASSPGGDYGYTF; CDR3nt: TGTGCCAGCTCACCCGGGGGTGACTATGGCTACACCTTC
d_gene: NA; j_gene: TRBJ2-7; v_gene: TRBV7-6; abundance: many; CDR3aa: CASSKGGHPRYEQYF; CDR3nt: TGTGCCAGCAGCAAAGGGGGACATCCACGATACGAGCAGTACTTC
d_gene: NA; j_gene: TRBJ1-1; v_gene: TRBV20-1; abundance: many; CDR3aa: CRMSSNTEAFF; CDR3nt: TGCCGGATGTCTTCGAACACTGAAGCTTTCTTT
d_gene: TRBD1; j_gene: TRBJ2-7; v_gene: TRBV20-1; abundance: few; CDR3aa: CSAGHRGFSYEQYF; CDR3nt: TGCAGTGCTGGACACAGGGGGTTTTCCTACGAGCAGTACTTC
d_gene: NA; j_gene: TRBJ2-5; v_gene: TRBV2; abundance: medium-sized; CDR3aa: CASSEGAHETQYF; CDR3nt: TGTGCCAGCAGTGAAGGCGCCCATGAGACCCAGTACTTC
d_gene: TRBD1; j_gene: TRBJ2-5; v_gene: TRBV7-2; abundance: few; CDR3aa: CASSPWTGGGETQYF; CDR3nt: TGTGCCAGCAGCCCCTGGACAGGGGGCGGGGAGACCCAGTACTTC
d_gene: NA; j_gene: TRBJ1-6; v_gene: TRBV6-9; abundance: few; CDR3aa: CASSYSVQSFSYNSPLHF; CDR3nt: TGTGCCAGCAGTTACTCTGTTCAGTCATTCTCCTATAATTCACCCCTCCACTTT
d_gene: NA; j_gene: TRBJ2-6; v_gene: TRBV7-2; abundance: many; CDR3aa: CASSLVTSGANVLTF; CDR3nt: TGTGCCAGCAGCTTAGTAACTTCTGGGGCCAACGTCCTGACTTTC
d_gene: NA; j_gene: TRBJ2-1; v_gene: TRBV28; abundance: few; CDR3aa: CASSLTRKPYNEQFF; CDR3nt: TGTGCCAGCAGTCTGACACGTAAGCCCTACAATGAGCAGTTCTTC
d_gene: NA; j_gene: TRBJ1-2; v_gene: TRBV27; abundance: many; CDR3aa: CASRQTGANYGYTF; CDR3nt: TGTGCCAGCAGGCAGACAGGAGCTAACTATGGCTACACCTTC
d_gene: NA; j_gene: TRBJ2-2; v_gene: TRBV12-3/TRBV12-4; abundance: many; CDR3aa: CASSLSGGTGELFF; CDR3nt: TGTGCCAGCAGTTTATCCGGGGGTACCGGGGAGCTGTTTTTT
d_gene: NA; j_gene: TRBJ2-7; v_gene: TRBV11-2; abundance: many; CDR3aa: CASSFAETDSYEQYF; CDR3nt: TGTGCCAGCAGCTTTGCGGAGACAGACTCCTACGAGCAGTACTTC
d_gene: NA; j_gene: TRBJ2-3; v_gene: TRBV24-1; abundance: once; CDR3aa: CATSDPRTADTQYF; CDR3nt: TGTGCCACCAGTGATCCAAGGACGGCAGATACGCAGTATTTT
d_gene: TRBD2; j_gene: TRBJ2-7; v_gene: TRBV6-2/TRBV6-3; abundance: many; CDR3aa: CASSYASGPYEQYF; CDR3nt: TGTGCCAGCAGTTATGCTAGCGGCCCCTACGAGCAGTACTTC
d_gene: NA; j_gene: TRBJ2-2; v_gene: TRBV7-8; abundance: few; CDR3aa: CASSLDSLGAGELFF; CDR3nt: TGTGCCAGCAGCTTAGACTCGCTGGGGGCCGGGGAGCTGTTTTTT
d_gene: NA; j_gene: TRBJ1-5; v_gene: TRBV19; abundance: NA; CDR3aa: CASSHREQPQHF; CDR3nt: TGTGCCAGTAGTCACCGGGAGCAGCCCCAGCATTTT
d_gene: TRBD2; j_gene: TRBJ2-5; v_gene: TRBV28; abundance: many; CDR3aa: CASRKLAGEVETQYF; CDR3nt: TGTGCCAGCAGGAAACTAGCGGGAGAAGTAGAGACCCAGTACTTC
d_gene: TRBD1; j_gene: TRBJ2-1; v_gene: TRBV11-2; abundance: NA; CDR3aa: CASSSTRGQGMGQFF; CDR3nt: TGTGCCAGCAGCTCAACGCGTGGACAGGGGATGGGGCAGTTCTTC
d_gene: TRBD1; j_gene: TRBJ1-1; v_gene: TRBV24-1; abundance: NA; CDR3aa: CATRPGQGGTEAFF; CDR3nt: TGTGCCACCAGACCCGGACAGGGTGGGACTGAAGCTTTCTTT
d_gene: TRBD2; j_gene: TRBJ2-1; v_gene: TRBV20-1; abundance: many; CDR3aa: CSAQTSGLYNEQFF; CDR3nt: TGCAGTGCTCAGACTAGCGGATTATACAATGAGCAGTTCTTC
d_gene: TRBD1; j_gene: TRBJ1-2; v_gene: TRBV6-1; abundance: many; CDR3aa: CASSDTQRDRVTF; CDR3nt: TGTGCCAGCAGTGACACCCAGAGGGACAGGGTAACCTTC
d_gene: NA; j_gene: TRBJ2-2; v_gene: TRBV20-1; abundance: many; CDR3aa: CSVQPIYTGELFF; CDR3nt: TGCAGTGTCCAACCTATTTACACCGGGGAGCTGTTTTTT